A selection of T cell receptor beta chains follows, all from one sample in a study of low-dose radiotherapy and immunotherapy resistance in tumors. MiXCR, run by TCRdb on the reads, gives a single entry per CDR3 protein. The sample lists approximately 100,000 distinct CDR3 sequences; around 20% were seen once. The input for sequencing was PBMCs, taken after low-dose radiotherapy plus immunotherapy. These receptors all come from a male donor with prostate cancer. The CDR3 runs from the conserved cysteine through the conserved F or W. The D gene is left open where the match is weak. Some rows have no size entry. The others give once, few or many, or a class for an expanded clone.

J | V | D | size | DNA | CDR3
TRBJ1-5 | TRBV20-1 | TRBD1 | many | TGCAGTGCTAGAGGAGGGACAGCGGAGCCCCAGCATTTT | CSARGGTAEPQHF
TRBJ2-3 | TRBV5-1 | TRBD2 | many | TGCGCCAGCAGCTTGGAAACTAGCGGGGGTTCAGATACGCAGTATTTT | CASSLETSGGSDTQYF
TRBJ2-7 | TRBV25-1 | . | many | TGTGCCAGCAGCCGGGACGTCGACTACGAGCAGTACTTC | CASSRDVDYEQYF
TRBJ2-3 | TRBV20-1 | . | many | TGCAGTGCTAGCGGGGGCCTGAGCACAGATACGCAGTATTTT | CSASGGLSTDTQYF
TRBJ1-5 | TRBV19 | . | . | TGTGCCAGTAGTATCCCCGGCAGCGTCAATCAGCCCCAGCATTTT | CASSIPGSVNQPQHF
TRBJ2-1 | TRBV12-3/TRBV12-4 | TRBD2 | many | TGTGCCAGCAGTCCCTGGACTAGCGGGGGGCGAGATGAGCAGTTCTTC | CASSPWTSGGRDEQFF
TRBJ1-1 | TRBV19 | . | many | TGTGCCAGTAAAGGGGGGTCCACGCTGAACACTGAAGCTTTCTTT | CASKGGSTLNTEAFF
TRBJ1-5 | TRBV2 | . | many | TGTGCCAGCAGTGGGAGTACCTATCAGCCCCAGCATTTT | CASSGSTYQPQHF
TRBJ1-1 | TRBV14 | . | . | TGTGCCAGCAGCCAAGGTCTATCTCAAGCTTTCTTT | CASSQGLSQAFF
TRBJ2-2 | TRBV5-1 | . | many | TGCGCCAGCAGCTTAGGGGCCCACACCGGGGAGCTGTTTTTT | CASSLGAHTGELFF
TRBJ1-5 | TRBV4-2 | . | many | TGTGCCAGCAGCCAAGATTTGCCCCGGGGGTCCCAGCATTTT | CASSQDLPRGSQHF
TRBJ2-4 | TRBV6-8 | . | . | TGTGCCAGCAACGCGGGCAGGGGAGCAAACATTCAGTACTTC | CASNAGRGANIQYF
TRBJ2-4 | TRBV6-2/TRBV6-3 | . | . | TGTGCCAGCAGCCACTACGACCCGGGGGCTACGGGCATTCAGTACTTC | CASSHYDPGATGIQYF
TRBJ2-2 | TRBV3-1 | . | many | TGTGCCAGCAGCCCCCCCGGCGGCACCGGGGAGCTGTTTTTT | CASSPPGGTGELFF
TRBJ1-5 | TRBV20-1 | . | many | TGCAGTGCCCCGGACGGCAATCAGCCCCAGCATTTT | CSAPDGNQPQHF
TRBJ2-5 | TRBV20-1 | TRBD1 | many | TGCAGTGCTAGAGATGGGGACAGGGGGGAAGAGACCCAGTACTTC | CSARDGDRGEETQYF
TRBJ2-3 | TRBV19 | TRBD2 | many | TGTGCCAGTGCGGGGGGGAGCACAGATACGCAGTATTTT | CASAGGSTDTQYF
TRBJ1-2 | TRBV20-1 | . | many | TGCAGTGCTAGAGCCGAGGGGGACGGCTATGGCTACACCTTC | CSARAEGDGYGYTF
TRBJ2-2 | TRBV5-1 | . | many | TGCGCCAGCAGCCTAGCGCCAGGTTCCACCGGGGAGCTGTTTTTT | CASSLAPGSTGELFF
TRBJ2-2 | TRBV11-2 | TRBD2 | many | TGTGCCAGCAGCTCGGGAAGACTAGCGGGGGCCCCGGGAACCGGGGAGCTGTTTTTT | CASSSGRLAGAPGTGELFF
TRBJ2-1 | TRBV4-1 | TRBD2 | many | TGCGCCAGCAGCCAAGCGGGAGCCGGGGGGAATGAGCAGTTCTTC | CASSQAGAGGNEQFF
TRBJ1-2 | TRBV23-1 | . | . | TGCGCCAGCAGTCAAAAGGGACCTCACGGCTACACCTTC | CASSQKGPHGYTF
TRBJ2-5 | TRBV7-9 | . | many | TGTGCCAGCAGCTTAGCGGGGCCCCAAGAGACCCAGTACTTC | CASSLAGPQETQYF
TRBJ2-7 | TRBV6-1 | . | many | TGTGCCAGCTTTAGGGACGGATCCTACGAGCAGTACTTC | CASFRDGSYEQYF
TRBJ2-7 | TRBV6-5 | . | many | TGTGCCAGCAGCCCCCTCCCTAGATTAGCCTACGAGCAGTACTTC | CASSPLPRLAYEQYF
TRBJ2-7 | TRBV12-3/TRBV12-4 | . | many | TGTGCCAGCAGTTTTTTCGTCGGCCAGACAGGTGATTCCTACGAGCAGTACTTC | CASSFFVGQTGDSYEQYF